This T cell receptor beta chain was sequenced for a study of blood T cell repertoires in COVID-19. Looking at the study overall: Sites in the United States, Italy and Spain provided acute and convalescent COVID-19 samples. T cells, B-cell-depleted T cells, or PBMCs provided the cDNA or gDNA that served as material.

How the authors handled the data: Estimates of nucleated cell counts were drawn from the amplification of reference gene primers. TCRdb keeps only in-frame clones here, not all; method: immunoSEQ multiplex PCR. The V and J calls and clone size are taken from that table; D and trimming were inferred from the DNA. The data show some 11,000 clones, with nearly 95% seen just once and more than 25% held by the top ten. CDR1 MDHEN and CDR2 SYDVKM come from the germline V gene. The trim removed 6 bases at V and 0 bases at J, leaving 20 bases unmatched. The CDR3 is 20 amino acids. The receptor was isolated from a woman between 65 and 79 years old with active COVID-19. The chain couples TRBV28 to TRBJ2-3, with 8 positions matching TRBD2. Sequencing input: peripheral blood. CDR3 amino acids: CASRHSGSYTLTPSTDTQYF. The DNA of the CDR3 is TGTGCCAGCAGACACAGCGGGAGCTATACCCTGACTCCTAGCACAGATACGCAGTATTTT.